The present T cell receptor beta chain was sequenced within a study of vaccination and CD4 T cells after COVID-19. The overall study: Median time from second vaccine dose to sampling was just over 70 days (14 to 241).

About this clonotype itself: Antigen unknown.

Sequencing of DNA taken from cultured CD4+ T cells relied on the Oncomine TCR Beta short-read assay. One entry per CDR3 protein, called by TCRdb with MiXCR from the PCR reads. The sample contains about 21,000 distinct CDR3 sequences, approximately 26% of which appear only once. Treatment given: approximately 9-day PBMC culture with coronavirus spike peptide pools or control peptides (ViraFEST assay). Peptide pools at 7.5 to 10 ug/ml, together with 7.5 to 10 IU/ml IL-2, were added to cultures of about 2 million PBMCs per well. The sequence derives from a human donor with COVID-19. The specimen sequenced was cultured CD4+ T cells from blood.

In DNA, the CDR3 is TGTGCCATCAGTGATTACCAGCACTCCTACGAGCAGTACTTC. It specifies CAISDYQHSYEQYF. The chain combines TRBV10-3 with TRBJ2-7; D unclear. CDR1 is ENHRY, CDR2 SYGVKD, per germline. The CDR3 consists of 14 residues. The V end was cut by 3 bases, the J end by 0 bases, with 9 bases between.